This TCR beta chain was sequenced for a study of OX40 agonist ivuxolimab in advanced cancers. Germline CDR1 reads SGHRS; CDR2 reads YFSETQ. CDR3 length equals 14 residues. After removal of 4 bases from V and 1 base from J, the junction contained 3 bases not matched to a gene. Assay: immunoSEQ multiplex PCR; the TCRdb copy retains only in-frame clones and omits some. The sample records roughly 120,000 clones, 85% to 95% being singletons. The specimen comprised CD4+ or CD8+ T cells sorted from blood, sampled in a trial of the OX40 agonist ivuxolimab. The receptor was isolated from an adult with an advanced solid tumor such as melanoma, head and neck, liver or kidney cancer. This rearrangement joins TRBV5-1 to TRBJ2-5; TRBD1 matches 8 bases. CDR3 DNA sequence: TGCGCCAGCAGCAAAGGGACAGGCCAAGAGACCCAGTACTTC. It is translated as CASSKGTGQETQYF.